These 7 T cell receptor beta chains came from one sample sequenced in a study of T cell clonotyping in hematopoietic cell transplantation. Repertoires were generated with immunoSEQ multiplex PCR, while TCRdb's copy carries only in-frame clones and drops some. This sample has roughly 42,000 clones, with 90% to 95% found just once. Sequenced sample: peripheral blood mononuclear cells. These TCRs come from a woman aged 45 to 65 in good health. Some clones in this sample may be carry-over from other donors' samples.

This chain uses TRBV28 with TRBJ1-5; no firm D call. The CDR3 length is 13 residues. The germline V gene has CDR1 MDHEN and CDR2 SYDVKM. V lost 4 bases, J lost 5 bases, and 9 bases lay in between. CDR3 DNA: TGTGCCAGCAGTTACCGGAGGGATCAGCCCCAGCATTTT. Protein product: CASSYRRDQPQHF.

CDR3 bases: TGTGCCAGCAGCGTCCAGGCCACTAGCGGGGGGCCGGGGTCCTACAATGAGCAGTTCTTC. This translates into CASSVQATSGGPGSYNEQFF. This rearrangement joins TRBV9 to TRBJ2-1; 12 nucleotides line up with TRBD2. V lost 2 bases and J lost 1; bases outside the gene matches: 13. CDR1 is SGDLS, CDR2 YYNGEE, per germline. The CDR3 spans 20 residues. Full variable domain (remainder filled in from reference TRBV9 and TRBJ2-1): DSGVTQTPKHLITATGQRVTLRCSPRSGDLSVYWYQQSLDQGLQFLIQYYNGEERAKGNILERFSAQQFPDLHSELNLSSLELGDSALYFCASSVQATSGGPGSYNEQFFGPGTRLTVL.

The rearrangement links TRBV5-1 to TRBJ2-5; 11 positions agree with TRBD2. After removal of 5 bases from V and 4 bases from J, the junction contained 7 bases not matched to a gene. The V gene's germline CDR1 is SGHRS and CDR2 YFSETQ. The CDR3 loop spans 15 amino acids. The CDR3 DNA is TGCGCCAGCAGTCCCTCTAGCGGGGGGTTAGAGACCCAGTACTTC. This gives the protein CASSPSSGGLETQYF.

This chain connects TRBV7-9 to TRBJ2-3; maybe TRBD1 (5 bases). V was pared by 1 base and J by 4 bases, with 18 bases between. The CDR3 covers 17 residues. Germline V gene lookup returns CDR1 SEHNR and CDR2 FQNEAQ (reference sequence). Here the CDR3 reads CASSLGVWARAPDTQYF. CDR3 sequence (DNA): TGTGCCAGCAGCTTAGGAGTTTGGGCCAGGGCCCCAGATACGCAGTATTTT. Using reference TRBV7-9 and TRBJ2-3 for the parts outside the CDR3, the full variable domain is DTGVSQNPRHKITKRGQNVTFRCDPISEHNRLYWYRQTLGQGPEFLTYFQNEAQLEKSRLLSDRFSAERPKGSFSTLEIQRTEQGDSAMYLCASSLGVWARAPDTQYFGPGTRLTVL.

The chain is built from TRBV7-2 and TRBJ2-1; D is perhaps TRBD1 (5 bases). In germline, CDR1 is SGHTA, CDR2 FQGNSA. Trimming removed 3 bases from V and 6 bases from J, with 9 bases in between. The CDR3 is 13 amino acids. CDR3 loop: CASSFGRANEQFF. The CDR3 bases are TGTGCCAGCAGCTTTGGCAGGGCCAATGAGCAGTTCTTC.

This chain connects TRBV9 to TRBJ1-1; D gene ambiguous. CDR3 length equals 15 residues. CDR1 is SGDLS and CDR2 is YYNGEE in the germline V gene. The V end was cut by 0 bases, the J end by 1 base, with 10 bases between. The CDR3 DNA reads as TGTGCCAGCAGCGTAGCGGCCAGCTCGAACACTGAAGCTTTCTTT. Its translation is CASSVAASSNTEAFF.

The CDR3 loop is CASSRSVGEPPYEQYF. The CDR3 coding sequence is TGTGCCAGCAGTCGCTCGGTCGGGGAGCCCCCTTACGAGCAGTACTTC. V and J are TRBV11-1 and TRBJ2-7; TRBD2 might be the D (5 bases). The V end lost 6 bases, the J end lost 4 bases, and 22 bases lay between the germline ends. Germline loops: CDR1 SGHAT, CDR2 FQDESV (reference sequence). This CDR3 contains 16 residues.